The present T cell receptor (beta chain) was sequenced within a study of blood T cell repertoires in COVID-19 (dated by TCRdb to 2018 to 2021). The study in broad terms: The collaborator samples originated in the United States, Italy and Spain and spanned the acute and convalescent phases of COVID-19. The material from the prospective study consisted of cDNA or gDNA derived from T cells, B-cell-depleted T cells, or PBMCs. The dataset comprised deeply sampled blood TCRbeta repertoires from subjects exposed to, actively infected with, or recovered from COVID-19. A freely available public database, intended as a resource for researchers studying the immune response to SARS-CoV-2, is where the repertoires were released. Samples came from the ongoing ImmuneRACE study (first 160 participants) plus 1,254 subjects from 6 global collaborators. Nearly every sample came with metadata listing a de-identified subject ID, COVID-19 status, age in years and sex. Where available, HLA class I and class II types were taken from metadata supplied by the sample provider and were not determined by assay-based typing. General findings and caveats noted by the study authors: The quantity of clinical and demographic metadata differed by source and by participant and was supplied without curation.

TCRbeta CDR3 regions were amplified from genomic DNA using the immunoSEQ Assay, a bias-controlled multiplex PCR. Per the original workflow: The number of nucleated cells in each sample was estimated by amplification of reference gene primers within the assay. To quantify the absolute abundance of each unique TCRbeta CDR3 rearrangement, sequence reads were collapsed and filtered. For each sample, productive Simpson clonality was calculated as the square root of Simpson's diversity index across productive rearrangements. In its TCRdb copy, this immuneACCESS table keeps in-frame sequences only and misses some clones. Where compared with another copy, unresolved V genes explain less than half of these, and the others have no known cause. V and J calls and clone size come straight from that table; D and trimming were deduced from the DNA. The sample has 280,000 or so clones on record, about nine tenths of them singletons. 2.9% of the sample rests with the top ten.

Note on this clone: Its antigen target is currently unknown. Base qualities are not recorded, but no much larger clone differs from it by a single base.

Participants in the prospective study were aged about 18 to 95 years, lived in 20 to 25 United States geographic areas, and enrolled through a virtual design. In the prospective study, cohorts were assigned on the basis of participant-reported clinical history obtained from a screening survey and a study questionnaire. A participant counted as exposed if, within 2 weeks of entering the study, that participant had been in contact with someone who had a PCR-confirmed or clinician-diagnosed COVID-19 case. In the prospective study, whole blood, serum and a nasopharyngeal or oropharyngeal swab were collected from each participant by mobile phlebotomists. Participants in the prospective study had the option to provide additional blood draws and questionnaires over a roughly 2-month period. Prospective study blood samples were shipped either frozen or at room temperature before DNA extraction. Counted from cysteine to phenylalanine, this CDR3 has 12 amino acids. Here the CDR3 DNA is all that survives: 36 bases in frame from base 1. Based on the germline V gene, the CDR1 and CDR2 sequences are ENHRY and SYGVKD. V loses 3 bases of germline sequence and J loses 0 bases, and the interval between the two ends is 3 bases.

Recombination linked TRBV10-3 to TRBJ2-7, with the D gene not confidently named. This clonotype was obtained from a woman in her 50s who had been exposed to COVID-19. Sequencing was performed on PBMCs or T cells enriched from blood (not recorded which). At the DNA level, the sequence is TGTGCCATCAGTGACAACTCCTACGAGCAGTACTTC. This translates into CAISDNSYEQYF.